The source of this TCR beta chain is a study of human thymus T cells. V was trimmed by 2 bases and J by 0 bases, leaving 9 bases between them. Per germline, CDR1 SGHRS and CDR2 YFSETQ. This CDR3 is built from 15 residues. Assay used: immunoSEQ multiplex PCR; TCRdb lists only in-frame clones, some missing. The table shows about 130,000 clones, with just under 95% occurring only once. Resected material from corrective heart surgery provided the thymus tissue analysed. The sequence came from a boy in the first two years of life with a congenital heart defect but otherwise immunologically healthy. The sample taken for sequencing was thymus tissue. This sequence joins TRBV5-1 and TRBJ2-1, with a weak D call TRBD1 (5 bases). The CDR3 DNA follows: TGCGCCAGCAGCTTCACAGGTTCCTCCTACAATGAGCAGTTCTTC. Amino acid sequence: CASSFTGSSYNEQFF.